A single sample is the source of the 28 T cell receptor beta chains below, sequenced in a study of blood T cells in healthy people across ages. A second PCR, run for about 7 to 12 cycles, used a sample-barcoded 5' primer plus a J-beta primer mix. Each CDR3 protein gets one entry after TCRdb re-called the 5' RACE reads with MiXCR. The sample lists roughly 800,000 distinct CDR3 sequences, roughly 24% occurring once. This sample also appeared in a second study, on T cells of mothers and their children.

The sequenced material came from blood. Receptor source: a boy younger than 18 in good health.

In this sample, this clonotype turned up a few times. The chain carries TRBV21-1 and TRBJ1-1. TRBV21-1 is a documented pseudogene. The CDR3 contains 15 residues. The CDR3 is CAGSKSGRNHTEAFF. As DNA, the CDR3 is TGTGCCGGCAGCAAATCGGGACGGAACCACACTGAAGCTTTCTTT.

This clonotype was seen only a few times. CDR3: CASSYNRADEQYF. CDR3 DNA: TGTGCCAGCAGTTACAACAGGGCGGACGAGCAGTACTTC. The chain recombines TRBV6-6 with TRBJ2-7; weak D call: TRBD1 (6 bases). This CDR3 is built from 13 residues. V was pared by 2 bases and J by 5 bases, with 10 bases between. The germline CDR1 and CDR2 sequences are MNHNY and SVGAGI (reference sequence).

The chain carries TRBV7-3 and TRBJ2-5; no definite D call. The CDR3 runs to 13 residues. The ends were cut back, 0 bases at V and 4 bases at J, with 6 bases in the middle. CDR1 is SGHTA, CDR2 FQGTGA, per germline. This CDR3 reads CASSLTPGETQYF. CDR3 sequence (DNA): TGTGCCAGCAGCTTAACCCCCGGAGAGACCCAGTACTTC.

J is TRBJ2-4 and V is TRBV5-1; D is perhaps TRBD2 (7 bases). This CDR3 comprises 13 residues. Trimming shortened V by 2 bases and J by 15 bases, and 18 bases separated the two germline ends. Germline assignment: CDR1 SGHRS and CDR2 YFSETQ. The DNA of the CDR3 is TGCGCCAGCAGCTTAGGGGGGACTAACGGGCCGTACTTC. It codes for CASSLGGTNGPYF.

This clonotype was seen only a few times. The V gene is TRBV28, the J gene TRBJ2-3, with no clear D. The germline V gene encodes CDR1 MDHEN and CDR2 SYDVKM. V was cut by 6 bases and J by 0 bases, with 7 bases left in between. The length of the CDR3 is 13 residues. The CDR3 DNA reads as TGTGCCAGCAGGGACGACAGCACAGATACGCAGTATTTT. It yields the protein CASRDDSTDTQYF.

This clonotype was detected once. The rearrangement uses TRBV3-1 and TRBJ2-1; D gene uncertain. V was trimmed by 1 base and J by 12 bases, leaving 13 bases between them. From germline, CDR1 is LGHDT and CDR2 YNNKEL (reference sequence). The CDR3 consists of 13 residues. CDR3 bases: TGTGCCAGCAGCCAAGGCATCCGGAGTGGGCAGTTCTTC. Translation: CASSQGIRSGQFF.

V and J are TRBV14 and TRBJ1-1, with unresolved D. Trimming stripped 4 bases from V and 1 base from J, with 7 bases between. The CDR3 contains 13 residues. The germline gives CDR1 SGHDN, CDR2 FVKESK. DNA of the CDR3: TGTGCCAGCAGCCTAACGACGAACACTGAAGCTTTCTTT. Amino acid sequence: CASSLTTNTEAFF.

The chain employs TRBV20-1 and TRBJ2-7; unclear D gene. The V and J ends lost 3 bases and 0 bases respectively, with 12 bases between them. In germline, CDR1 is DFQATT, CDR2 SNEGSKA (reference sequence). The CDR3 length is 14 residues. CDR3 DNA sequence: TGCAGTGCTAGGGGCGTCCCGAGCTCCTACGAGCAGTACTTC. Protein: CSARGVPSSYEQYF.

The sample holds a few counts of this clonotype. At one end the junction does not follow the germline gene, possibly because of a read error. The chain carries TRBV19 and TRBJ2-5; 8 nucleotides agree with TRBD2. This CDR3 contains 15 residues. From germline, CDR1 is LNHDA and CDR2 SQIVND (reference sequence). CDR3 sequence: CASSATLGGAETQYF. CDR3 nucleotides: TGCGCCAGTAGCGCGACACTCGGGGGGGCAGAGACCCAGTACTTC.

Only a few counts were recorded for this clonotype. The genes are TRBV20-1 and TRBJ1-1; no firm D call. Germline V gene lookup returns CDR1 DFQATT and CDR2 SNEGSKA (reference sequence). The CDR3 is 13 residues long. The V end lost 4 bases, the J end lost 0 bases, and 9 bases lay between the germline ends. The DNA of the CDR3 is TGCAGTGCTACCCGACTGATGAACACTGAAGCTTTCTTT. It is translated as CSATRLMNTEAFF.

The chain couples TRBV3-1 to TRBJ2-7, with 10 bases lining up with TRBD1. Germline lookup yields CDR1 LGHDT and CDR2 YNNKEL (reference sequence). This CDR3 comprises 14 residues. The V and J ends lost 4 bases and 7 bases, in that order; junction bases with no gene match: 7. CDR3 protein: CASSRGTGAEEQYF. The CDR3 region has the DNA TGTGCCAGCAGCCGGGGGACAGGGGCTGAGGAGCAGTACTTC.

This rearrangement joins TRBV3-1 to TRBJ2-7, with D unresolved. Germline V lookup: CDR1 LGHDT, CDR2 YNNKEL (reference sequence). V lost 4 bases and J 0 bases, leaving 13 bases between the germline ends. The CDR3 contains 15 residues. The CDR3 nucleotides read TGTGCCAGCAGCCCTCTGGGTAAAACCTCCTACGAGCAGTACTTC. It encodes CASSPLGKTSYEQYF.

This clonotype turned up a few times. The chain carries TRBV7-8 and TRBJ1-3; D uncertain. V lost 2 bases and J 0 bases, leaving 14 bases between the germline ends. The CDR3 has 17 residues. Germline-derived CDR1 and CDR2 are SGHVS and FQNEAQ. The CDR3 protein is CASSLYRGGRSGNTIYF. Here the CDR3 DNA reads TGTGCCAGCAGCTTATATCGGGGAGGGCGCTCTGGAAACACCATATATTTT.

The rearrangement links TRBV29-1 to TRBJ1-5, with a tentative D call TRBD1 (5 bases). The CDR3 contains 15 residues. Between the trimmed V and J ends, which lost 4 bases and 0 bases, there was a span of 13 bases. Germline loops: CDR1 SQVTM, CDR2 ANQGSEA. The CDR3 loop is CSVGLGGDSNQPQHF. In DNA, the CDR3 is TGCAGCGTTGGACTGGGGGGAGATAGCAATCAGCCCCAGCATTTT. Full variable domain (remainder filled in from reference TRBV29-1 and TRBJ1-5): SAVISQKPSRDICQRGTSLTIQCQVDSQVTMMFWYRQQPGQSLTLIATANQGSEATYESGFVIDKFPISRPNLTFSTLTVSNMSPEDSSIYLCSVGLGGDSNQPQHFGDGTRLSIL.

The genes are TRBV30 and TRBJ1-1; D call uncertain. The CDR3 is 14 amino acids. Trimming took 3 bases from V and 4 from J, leaving 15 bases between them. Germline V gene sequence: CDR1 GTSNPN, CDR2 SVGIG (reference sequence). In nucleotides, the CDR3 is TGTGCCTGGAGCCGGGGAGGCTCGGGCACTGAAGCTTTCTTT. Translated: CAWSRGGSGTEAFF.

In its sample, this clonotype was seen many times. In DNA, the CDR3 is TGTGCCAGCAGTTTCACGGCGGGGAAAGAGACCCAGTACTTC. This sequence encodes CASSFTAGKETQYF. The chain combines TRBV12-3 or TRBV12-4 with TRBJ2-5; D is possibly TRBD2 (6 bases). CDR3 length equals 14 residues. V lost 3 bases and J lost 3, with 11 bases in between.

The rearrangement uses TRBV29-1 and TRBJ2-7; D gene ambiguous. Trimming shortened V by 5 bases and J by 2 bases, and 10 bases separated the two germline ends. CDR1 and CDR2 from the germline V gene are SQVTM and ANQGSEA. This CDR3 has 12 residues. The CDR3 bases are TGCAGCGTTCGTCTCTCCGCCTACGAGCAGTACTTC. The encoded protein is CSVRLSAYEQYF.

This clonotype showed up just a few times. This chain connects TRBV7-8 to TRBJ1-1, with D maybe TRBD1 (5 bases). CDR3 length: 14 amino acids. Deletions cut 0 bases from V and 6 bases from J, with 11 bases between. Per germline, CDR1 SGHVS and CDR2 FQNEAQ. The CDR3 bases are TGTGCCAGCAGCTTAGCGTTCGGGGACGCTGAAGCTTTCTTT. As protein: CASSLAFGDAEAFF. Together with reference TRBV7-8 and TRBJ1-1, the CDR3 gives the full variable domain: GAGVSQSPRYKVAKRGQDVALRCDPISGHVSLFWYQQALGQGPEFLTYFQNEAQLDKSGLPSDRFFAERPEGSVSTLKIQRTQQEDSAVYLCASSLAFGDAEAFFGQGTRLTVV.

The V and J genes are TRBV29-1 and TRBJ2-3, with D unclear. The V and J ends lost 5 bases and 6 bases respectively, with 9 bases between them. This CDR3 contains 11 residues. Germline CDR1 is SQVTM and CDR2 is ANQGSEA. CDR3 amino acids: CSVSLRDTQYF. The CDR3 DNA follows: TGCAGCGTTTCCCTCCGGGATACGCAGTATTTT.

Only a few counts were recorded for this clonotype. This chain links TRBV11-1 with TRBJ2-1; 11 nucleotides match TRBD2. This CDR3 region has 15 residues. Germline values: CDR1 SGHAT, CDR2 FQDESV (reference sequence). V lost 5 bases, J lost 5 bases, and 5 bases stayed unmatched. The CDR3 nucleotides read TGTGCCAGCAGCACCGGGACTAGCGGCCACAATGAGCAGTTCTTC. Translation: CASSTGTSGHNEQFF.

The sample holds a few counts of this clonotype. The J gene is TRBJ2-7, the V gene TRBV24-1; weak D call: TRBD2 (6 bases). Trimming removed 10 bases at V and 3 bases at J, with 15 bases between. The CDR3 spans 13 residues. The germline CDR1 and CDR2 sequences are KGHDR and SFDVKD. The CDR3 reads CATRRLGGYEQYF. DNA for the CDR3: TGTGCCACACGACGTCTGGGGGGCTACGAGCAGTACTTC.

This clonotype has only a few counts. V usage is TRBV29-1 and J usage is TRBJ2-2; the D is unclear. V was cut by 5 bases and J by 6 bases, with 7 bases left in between. The germline CDR1 and CDR2 sequences are SQVTM and ANQGSEA. CDR3 length: 11 amino acids. CDR3 amino acids: CSVMGSGELFF. DNA for the CDR3: TGCAGCGTTATGGGGTCCGGGGAGCTGTTTTTT.

The V gene is TRBV27, the J gene TRBJ2-7; 9 bases are shared with TRBD1. Trimming at V came to 2 bases and at J to 6 bases, leaving 2 bases not matched to a gene. Germline CDR1 reads MNHEY; CDR2 reads SMNVEV (reference sequence). The CDR3 consists of 13 residues. The CDR3 loop reads CASSLRDRAEQYF. The CDR3 bases are TGTGCCAGCAGTTTACGGGACAGGGCCGAGCAGTACTTC.

This clonotype has only a few counts. This sequence joins TRBV5-1 and TRBJ2-3; no firm D call. CDR1 SGHRS and CDR2 YFSETQ come from the germline V gene. The CDR3 totals 13 residues. Trimming removed 4 bases from V and 6 bases from J, with 12 bases in between. The CDR3 coding sequence is TGCGCCAGCAGCCAGGAAACAATTGATACGCAGTATTTT. Translation gives CASSQETIDTQYF.

This chain connects TRBV18 to TRBJ1-1, with TRBD1 as a possible D gene (5 bases). The CDR3 has 16 residues. From germline, CDR1 is KGHSH and CDR2 LQKENI. V lost 0 bases, J lost 8 bases, and 19 bases lay in between. CDR3 bases: TGTGCCAGCTCACCACCGATTTTAGGGGTCCGGGGGGAAGCTTTCTTT. It is translated as CASSPPILGVRGEAFF.

This chain connects TRBV20-1 to TRBJ2-1; TRBD1 agrees at 9 bases. The CDR3 contains 11 residues. V shed 5 bases and J 12 bases; nucleotides not matched to a gene: 5. Germline values: CDR1 DFQATT, CDR2 SNEGSKA (reference sequence). CDR3 region: CSAHRTGVQFF. The CDR3 bases are TGCAGTGCTCATAGGACAGGGGTGCAGTTCTTC.

This clonotype was detected a few times. V and J are TRBV7-8 and TRBJ1-2, with 8 positions matching TRBD1. This CDR3 has 16 amino acids. With V trimmed by 1 base and J by 7 bases, 11 bases remained unmatched. The germline gives CDR1 SGHVS, CDR2 FQNEAQ. The CDR3, as DNA: TGTGCCAGCAGCTTAGGGGTCCTGACAGGGGCGGCTGGCTACACCTTC. This encodes CASSLGVLTGAAGYTF.

This clonotype was found a few times. J is TRBJ1-2 and V is TRBV6-6; D gene uncertain. The length of the CDR3 is 13 residues. V lost 4 bases, J lost 6 bases, and 12 bases lay in between. CDR1 and CDR2 from the germline V gene are MNHNY and SVGAGI (reference sequence). CDR3 sequence: CASSFGVLDGYTF. The CDR3, as DNA: TGTGCCAGCAGTTTTGGGGTATTGGATGGCTACACCTTC.